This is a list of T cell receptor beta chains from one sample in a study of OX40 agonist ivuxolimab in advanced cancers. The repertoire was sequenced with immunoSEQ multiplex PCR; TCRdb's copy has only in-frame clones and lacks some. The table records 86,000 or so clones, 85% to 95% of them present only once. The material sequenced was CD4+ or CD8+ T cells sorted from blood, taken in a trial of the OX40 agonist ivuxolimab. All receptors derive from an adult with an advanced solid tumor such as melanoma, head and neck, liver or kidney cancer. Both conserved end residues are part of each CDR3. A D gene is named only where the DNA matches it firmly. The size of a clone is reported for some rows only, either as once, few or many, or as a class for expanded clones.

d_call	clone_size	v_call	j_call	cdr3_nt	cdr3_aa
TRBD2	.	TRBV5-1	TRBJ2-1	TGCGCCAGCAGCTTGGATGGGGGAGGGGTTGAGCAGTTCTTC	CASSLDGGGVEQFF
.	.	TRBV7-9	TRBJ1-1	TGTGCCAGCAGCTCCCGGGGGGTGATGAACACTGAAGCTTTCTTT	CASSSRGVMNTEAFF
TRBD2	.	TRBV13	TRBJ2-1	TGTGCCAGCAGACGAGCGGGGGGGCCGCATGAGCAGTTCTTC	CASRRAGGPHEQFF
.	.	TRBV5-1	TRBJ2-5	TGCGCCAGCAGCCCGCCTGGGGGTGCGGAGACCCAGTACTTC	CASSPPGGAETQYF
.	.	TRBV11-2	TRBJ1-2	TGTGCCAGCAGCCAAGCCAGTACTTACTATGGCTACACCTTC	CASSQASTYYGYTF
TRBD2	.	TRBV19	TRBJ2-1	TGTGCCAGTAGTATAAGGGCTAGCGGGAGCTCCTACAATGAGCAGTTCTTC	CASSIRASGSSYNEQFF
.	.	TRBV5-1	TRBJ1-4	TGCGCCAGCAGCCCAAACCCCGGGACGCCTGCAACTAATGAAAAACTGTTTTTT	CASSPNPGTPATNEKLFF
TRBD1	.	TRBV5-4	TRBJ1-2	TGTGCCAGCAGCCCAGGGGGTCTCCTGGGATCTGGCTACACCTTC	CASSPGGLLGSGYTF
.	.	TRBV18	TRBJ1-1	TGTGCCAGCTCACCGCTCCCGGGTGTATCGAACACTGAAGCTTTCTTT	CASSPLPGVSNTEAFF
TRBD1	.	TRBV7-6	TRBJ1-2	TGTGCCAGCAGCCCCCGGGACAGCCGGGACTATGGCTACACCTTC	CASSPRDSRDYGYTF
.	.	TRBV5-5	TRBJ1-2	TGTGCCAGCAGCTCCTTAACGGCGGGCTACACCTTC	CASSSLTAGYTF
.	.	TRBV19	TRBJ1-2	TGTGCCAGTAATGATTGGCGGGGGCGAGCTGGCTACACCTTC	CASNDWRGRAGYTF
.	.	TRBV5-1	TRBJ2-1	TGCGCCAGCAGCCCAGACAGGGAGGCGAGGTACAATGAGCAGTTCTTC	CASSPDREARYNEQFF
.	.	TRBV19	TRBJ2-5	TGTGCCAGTAGCGCTCCCCTTGGGTCCCAGTACTTC	CASSAPLGSQYF
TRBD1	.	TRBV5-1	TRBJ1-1	TGCGCCAGCAGCTTGGGGGCGAGGGGGCGCGGAAACACTGAAGCTTTCTTT	CASSLGARGRGNTEAFF
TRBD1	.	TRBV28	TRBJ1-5	TGTGCCAGCGCAAGTACGGGGGACAGGGGAGGTCAGCCCCAGCATTTT	CASASTGDRGGQPQHF
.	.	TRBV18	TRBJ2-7	TGTGCCAGCTCACCACCGAACTACTACGAGCAGTACTTC	CASSPPNYYEQYF
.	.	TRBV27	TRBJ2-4	TGTGCCAGCAGTTTCGGGGCAAACCGGGACAAAAACATTCAGTACTTC	CASSFGANRDKNIQYF
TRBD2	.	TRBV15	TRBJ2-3	TGTGCCACCAGCAGGGATCGGACTAGCGGGAGTGGGTCAGATACGCAGTATTTT	CATSRDRTSGSGSDTQYF
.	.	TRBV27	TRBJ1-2	TGTGCCAGCAGTTTGAACTCTTTTTCCTATGGCTACACCTTC	CASSLNSFSYGYTF
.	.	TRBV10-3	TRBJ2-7	TGTGCCATCAGTCGGGACACCCCCTACGAGCAGTACTTC	CAISRDTPYEQYF
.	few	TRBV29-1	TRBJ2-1	TGCAGCGTTGAAATTTGGGGGGAGCCAGGGAATGAGCAGTTCTTC	CSVEIWGEPGNEQFF
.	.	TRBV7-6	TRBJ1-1	TGTGCCAGCAGTCGGAGGCGGACAAACACTGAAGCTTTCTTT	CASSRRRTNTEAFF
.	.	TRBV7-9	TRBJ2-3	TGTGCCAGCGGATCTAGCGTATTCCGATCAGATACGCAGTATTTT	CASGSSVFRSDTQYF
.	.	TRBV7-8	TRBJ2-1	TGTGCCAGCAGCCCCGGGGGAGATGAGCAGTTCTTC	CASSPGGDEQFF
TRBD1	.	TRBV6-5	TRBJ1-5	TGTGCCAGCAAAAACAGGGGGAATCAGCCCCAGCATTTT	CASKNRGNQPQHF
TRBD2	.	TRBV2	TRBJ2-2	TGTGCCAGCAGTACTCCCCCGACTAGCGGTTACACCGGGGAGCTGTTTTTT	CASSTPPTSGYTGELFF
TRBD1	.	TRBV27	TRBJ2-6	TGTGCCAGCAGTGACCGGGACAGGGACGCGGGCGGGGCAACCTTTGGGGCCAACGTCCTGACTTTC	CASSDRDRDAGGATFGANVLTF
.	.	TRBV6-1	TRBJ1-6	TGTGCCAGCAGTGTCACGGAGGGGGGTTCACCCCTCCACTTT	CASSVTEGGSPLHF
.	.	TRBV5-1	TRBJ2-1	TGCGCCAGCAGCTTGGCCCTAGCGTTGAATGAGCAGTTCTTC	CASSLALALNEQFF
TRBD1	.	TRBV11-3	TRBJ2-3	TGTGCCAGCAGCCCTACAGGGGAGAGGACGCAGTATTTT	CASSPTGERTQYF
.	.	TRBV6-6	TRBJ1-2	TGTGCCAGCTTCCGGAACTATGGCTACACCTTC	CASFRNYGYTF
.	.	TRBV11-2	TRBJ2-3	TGTGCCAGCAGCTTAGTAGGTAGGACAGATACGCAGTATTTT	CASSLVGRTDTQYF
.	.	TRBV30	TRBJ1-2	TGTGCCTGGAACCCAGACAGGATCTATGGCTACACCTTC	CAWNPDRIYGYTF
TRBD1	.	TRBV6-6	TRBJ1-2	TGTGCCAGCAGTTGGAGGACAGGGGCTTTCTATGGCTACACCTTC	CASSWRTGAFYGYTF
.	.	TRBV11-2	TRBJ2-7	TGTGCCAGCAGGCACTGGGGTGGGGGATCCTACGAGCAGTACTTC	CASRHWGGGSYEQYF
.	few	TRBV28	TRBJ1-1	TGTGCCAGCAGCCGAGGCGCGGCAGGGAACACTGAAGCTTTCTTT	CASSRGAAGNTEAFF
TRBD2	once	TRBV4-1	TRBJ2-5	TGCGCCAGCAGCCGGGGGGCTAGCGGGGGTTCAGAGACCCAGTACTTC	CASSRGASGGSETQYF
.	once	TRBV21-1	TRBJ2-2	TGTGCCAGCAGCAATTCCCCGACCCCCCTGCTAGTTCATGGGTCCGGGGAGCTGTTTTTT	CASSNSPTPLLVHGSGELFF
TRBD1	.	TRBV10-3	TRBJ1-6	TGTGCCATCAGTGAGTCATTAGGACAGGGGAGGGAATCACCCCTCCACTTT	CAISESLGQGRESPLHF
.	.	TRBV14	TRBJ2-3	TGTGCCAGCAGCCAACTTGGTGGGCCAGATACGCAGTATTTT	CASSQLGGPDTQYF